These T cell receptor beta chains were read from a single sample in a study of cytomegalovirus exposure and HLA in healthy donors. TCRdb's copy holds only in-frame clones and misses some; the assay was immunoSEQ multiplex PCR. This sample carries about 160,000 clones, just under 75% of them seen once, and the ten largest clones take 1.6%. The sequenced sample was PBMCs. The receptors stem from a young woman in good health and CMV-seronegative. Each CDR3 is given with its conserved first and last residue. Each record gives: V gene, J gene, CDR3 length, D gene, clone size, CDR3 DNA, CDR3 protein. A D gene is named only where the DNA matches it firmly. The listing skips clone size in some rows; elsewhere it reads once, few, many or a size class.

v_call: TRBV19
j_call: TRBJ1-5
cdr3_length: 15
d_call: .
clone_size: .
cdr3_nt: TGTGCCAGTACCATACGGGGTAACAGCAATCAGCCCCAGCATTTT
cdr3_aa: CASTIRGNSNQPQHF

v_call: TRBV6-6
j_call: TRBJ1-2
cdr3_length: 13
d_call: .
clone_size: .
cdr3_nt: TGTGCCAGCAGATCGACAGGCGGCTATGGCTACACCTTC
cdr3_aa: CASRSTGGYGYTF

v_call: TRBV7-9
j_call: TRBJ1-2
cdr3_length: 14
d_call: .
clone_size: .
cdr3_nt: TGTGCCAGCACCCCCCGGAGGACGTGGAATAGCTACACCTTC
cdr3_aa: CASTPRRTWNSYTF

v_call: TRBV5-6
j_call: TRBJ1-2
cdr3_length: 13
d_call: .
clone_size: few
cdr3_nt: TGTGCCAGCAGCTTGGCGGGGGTGGACGGCTACACCTTC
cdr3_aa: CASSLAGVDGYTF

v_call: TRBV5-1
j_call: TRBJ2-2
cdr3_length: 15
d_call: TRBD2
clone_size: .
cdr3_nt: TGCGCCAGCAGTTCTAGCGGGACTCACACCGGGGAGCTGTTTTTT
cdr3_aa: CASSSSGTHTGELFF

v_call: TRBV15
j_call: TRBJ2-1
cdr3_length: 15
d_call: TRBD2
clone_size: .
cdr3_nt: TGTGCCACCAGCATGGAGACTAGCGGGACCTCTGAGCAGTTCTTC
cdr3_aa: CATSMETSGTSEQFF

v_call: TRBV4-2
j_call: TRBJ1-6
cdr3_length: 16
d_call: .
clone_size: .
cdr3_nt: TGTGCCAGCAGCCAAGAAGGAGGAGCGCAAAATTCACCCCTCCACTTT
cdr3_aa: CASSQEGGAQNSPLHF

v_call: TRBV2
j_call: TRBJ2-2
cdr3_length: 14
d_call: .
clone_size: .
cdr3_nt: TGTGCCAGCAGGGGGGCCCAGGCCACCGGGGAGCTGTTTTTT
cdr3_aa: CASRGAQATGELFF

v_call: TRBV28
j_call: TRBJ2-2
cdr3_length: 14
d_call: .
clone_size: .
cdr3_nt: TGTGCCAGCAGTTTACGCAGGGACACCGGGGAGCTGTTTTTT
cdr3_aa: CASSLRRDTGELFF

v_call: TRBV20-1
j_call: TRBJ1-1
cdr3_length: 11
d_call: .
clone_size: .
cdr3_nt: TGCAGTGCTAGTGGGGGCGTTGAAGCTTTCTTT
cdr3_aa: CSASGGVEAFF

v_call: TRBV11-3
j_call: TRBJ2-7
cdr3_length: 12
d_call: .
clone_size: .
cdr3_nt: TGTGCCAGCAGCTTAGGATACAGCGAGCAGTACTTC
cdr3_aa: CASSLGYSEQYF

v_call: TRBV15
j_call: TRBJ1-1
cdr3_length: 14
d_call: .
clone_size: few
cdr3_nt: TGTGCCACCAGCAGCGGCGGATGGAACACTGAAGCTTTCTTT
cdr3_aa: CATSSGGWNTEAFF

v_call: TRBV6-5
j_call: TRBJ1-1
cdr3_length: 14
d_call: .
clone_size: .
cdr3_nt: TGTGCCAGCAGTTACTCAGGCGGGGCCACTGAAGCTTTCTTT
cdr3_aa: CASSYSGGATEAFF

v_call: TRBV18
j_call: TRBJ2-2
cdr3_length: 16
d_call: TRBD1
clone_size: few
cdr3_nt: TGTGCCAGCTCACCGCAGGGGGCTGCGAACACCGGGGAGCTGTTTTTT
cdr3_aa: CASSPQGAANTGELFF

v_call: TRBV5-1
j_call: TRBJ1-2
cdr3_length: 16
d_call: TRBD1
clone_size: .
cdr3_nt: TGCGCCAGCAGCCAGGGACAGATACAAGCTAACTATGGCTACACCTTC
cdr3_aa: CASSQGQIQANYGYTF

v_call: TRBV5-1
j_call: TRBJ1-6
cdr3_length: 14
d_call: TRBD1
clone_size: .
cdr3_nt: TGCGCCAGCAGCTGGACAGGGCCAGATTCACCCCTCCACTTT
cdr3_aa: CASSWTGPDSPLHF

v_call: TRBV11-2
j_call: TRBJ2-1
cdr3_length: 15
d_call: .
clone_size: .
cdr3_nt: TGTGCCAGCAGCTTAGTTGAGGGGGCCTACAATGAGCAGTTCTTC
cdr3_aa: CASSLVEGAYNEQFF

v_call: TRBV28
j_call: TRBJ2-2
cdr3_length: 15
d_call: .
clone_size: .
cdr3_nt: TGTGCCAGCAGCGGCAGGCGGGAGAACACCGGGGAGCTGTTTTTT
cdr3_aa: CASSGRRENTGELFF

v_call: TRBV27
j_call: TRBJ1-2
cdr3_length: 14
d_call: .
clone_size: .
cdr3_nt: TGTGCCAGCAGTTTATCGTCAGGGGATGATGGCTACACCTTC
cdr3_aa: CASSLSSGDDGYTF

v_call: TRBV4-3
j_call: TRBJ1-3
cdr3_length: 17
d_call: TRBD1
clone_size: many
cdr3_nt: TGCGCCAGCAGCCAAGACAGGACAGGGAGCTCTGGAAACACCATATATTTT
cdr3_aa: CASSQDRTGSSGNTIYF

v_call: TRBV7-2
j_call: TRBJ2-1
cdr3_length: 17
d_call: .
clone_size: .
cdr3_nt: TGTGCCAGCAGCTATGAAGGACAGAGGAGGTTCTACAATGAGCAGTTCTTC
cdr3_aa: CASSYEGQRRFYNEQFF

v_call: TRBV19
j_call: TRBJ1-1
cdr3_length: 14
d_call: TRBD1
clone_size: .
cdr3_nt: TGTGCCAGTAGTATCGGACAGGTGAACACTGAAGCTTTCTTT
cdr3_aa: CASSIGQVNTEAFF

v_call: TRBV19
j_call: TRBJ1-6
cdr3_length: 18
d_call: TRBD1
clone_size: few
cdr3_nt: TGTGCCAGTAGTATCGATAGGGGGCAAAGCTCCTATAATTCACCCCTCCACTTT
cdr3_aa: CASSIDRGQSSYNSPLHF

v_call: TRBV27
j_call: TRBJ2-7
cdr3_length: 12
d_call: TRBD1
clone_size: few
cdr3_nt: TGTGCCAGTCGGGACAGCTCCTACGAGCAGTACTTC
cdr3_aa: CASRDSSYEQYF

v_call: TRBV7-2
j_call: TRBJ2-4
cdr3_length: 12
d_call: .
clone_size: .
cdr3_nt: TGTGCCAGCAGGAAGTCGAGGGGGATTCAGTACTTC
cdr3_aa: CASRKSRGIQYF

v_call: TRBV28
j_call: TRBJ1-2
cdr3_length: 14
d_call: .
clone_size: .
cdr3_nt: TGTGCCAGCAGTTTCCTCGGACAGAACTATGGCTACACCTTC
cdr3_aa: CASSFLGQNYGYTF

v_call: TRBV7-3
j_call: TRBJ2-5
cdr3_length: 14
d_call: .
clone_size: .
cdr3_nt: TGTGCCAGCAGCACCGGGACTGGGGAAGAGACCCAGTACTTC
cdr3_aa: CASSTGTGEETQYF

v_call: TRBV28
j_call: TRBJ2-5
cdr3_length: 15
d_call: TRBD1
clone_size: .
cdr3_nt: TGTGCCAGCAGGGAGGTGGGACAGGGTAAGGAGACCCAGTACTTC
cdr3_aa: CASREVGQGKETQYF

v_call: TRBV6-1
j_call: TRBJ1-5
cdr3_length: 13
d_call: .
clone_size: .
cdr3_nt: TGTGCCAGCAGTGGGACAGAGAATCAGCCCCAGCATTTT
cdr3_aa: CASSGTENQPQHF

v_call: TRBV7-2
j_call: TRBJ2-3
cdr3_length: 16
d_call: TRBD1
clone_size: few
cdr3_nt: TGTGCCAGCAGCTCCTCCGGGACAGGGGAGGCAGATACGCAGTATTTT
cdr3_aa: CASSSSGTGEADTQYF

v_call: TRBV5-1
j_call: TRBJ1-1
cdr3_length: 15
d_call: .
clone_size: few
cdr3_nt: TGCGCCAGCAGCTTGGTTCCAGGGTCGAACACTGAAGCTTTCTTT
cdr3_aa: CASSLVPGSNTEAFF

v_call: TRBV6-5
j_call: TRBJ1-2
cdr3_length: 14
d_call: .
clone_size: .
cdr3_nt: TGTGCCAGCAGACCCCGGGGGGGTAACTATGGCTACACCTTC
cdr3_aa: CASRPRGGNYGYTF

v_call: TRBV6-5
j_call: TRBJ1-2
cdr3_length: 13
d_call: .
clone_size: .
cdr3_nt: TGTGCCAGCGGAGAGGGCAAGAACTATGGCTACACCTTC
cdr3_aa: CASGEGKNYGYTF

v_call: TRBV29-1
j_call: TRBJ1-1
cdr3_length: 13
d_call: .
clone_size: .
cdr3_nt: TGCAGCACCACCGGGGGTTTGAACACTGAAGCTTTCTTT
cdr3_aa: CSTTGGLNTEAFF

v_call: TRBV6-4
j_call: TRBJ2-2
cdr3_length: 11
d_call: .
clone_size: .
cdr3_nt: TGTGCCAGCAGTGATAAGGGGGAACTGTTTTTT
cdr3_aa: CASSDKGELFF

v_call: TRBV7-3
j_call: TRBJ2-3
cdr3_length: 16
d_call: TRBD2
clone_size: .
cdr3_nt: TGTGCCAGCAGTCGGATCCTAGCGGGGGGATCAGATACGCAGTATTTT
cdr3_aa: CASSRILAGGSDTQYF

v_call: TRBV5-1
j_call: TRBJ2-1
cdr3_length: 13
d_call: .
clone_size: .
cdr3_nt: TGCGCCAGCAGCTCGATACAAGACAATGAGCAGTTCTTC
cdr3_aa: CASSSIQDNEQFF

v_call: TRBV4-3
j_call: TRBJ2-7
cdr3_length: 13
d_call: .
clone_size: .
cdr3_nt: TGCGCCAGCAGCCAAGATAGGGGTTACGAGCAGTACTTC
cdr3_aa: CASSQDRGYEQYF

v_call: TRBV19
j_call: TRBJ1-1
cdr3_length: 16
d_call: TRBD1
clone_size: few
cdr3_nt: TGTGCCACCTCGTCACTCCCGGGACAGATGAACACTGAAGCTTTCTTT
cdr3_aa: CATSSLPGQMNTEAFF

v_call: TRBV28
j_call: TRBJ1-2
cdr3_length: 16
d_call: TRBD1
clone_size: few
cdr3_nt: TGTGCCAGCAGCCCCTTAGGGACAGGGAAGAACTATGGCTACACCTTC
cdr3_aa: CASSPLGTGKNYGYTF

v_call: TRBV6-6
j_call: TRBJ1-6
cdr3_length: 13
d_call: .
clone_size: .
cdr3_nt: TGTGCCAGCAAGGGGGTCACTAATTCACCCCTCCACTTT
cdr3_aa: CASKGVTNSPLHF

v_call: TRBV6-5
j_call: TRBJ1-1
cdr3_length: 14
d_call: .
clone_size: .
cdr3_nt: TGTGCCAGCGCCTCCGGGACAAAGAACACTGAAGCTTTCTTT
cdr3_aa: CASASGTKNTEAFF

v_call: TRBV9
j_call: TRBJ1-4
cdr3_length: 15
d_call: .
clone_size: once
cdr3_nt: TGTGCCAGCAGCTTTTACAGGGAGGGTAATGAAAAACTGTTTTTT
cdr3_aa: CASSFYREGNEKLFF

v_call: TRBV28
j_call: TRBJ2-4
cdr3_length: 16
d_call: TRBD2
clone_size: once
cdr3_nt: TGTGCCAGCTCCGCGGGGGGGCCGGTAGCCAAAAACATTCAGTACTTC
cdr3_aa: CASSAGGPVAKNIQYF

v_call: TRBV6-5
j_call: TRBJ1-6
cdr3_length: 14
d_call: TRBD1
clone_size: .
cdr3_nt: TGTGCCAGCAGCGACAGGGTCGGGAATTCACCCCTCCACTTT
cdr3_aa: CASSDRVGNSPLHF

v_call: TRBV27
j_call: TRBJ1-2
cdr3_length: 13
d_call: TRBD1
clone_size: few
cdr3_nt: TGTGCCAGCAGTTCCGACAGGGTTGATGGCTACACCTTC
cdr3_aa: CASSSDRVDGYTF

v_call: TRBV19
j_call: TRBJ2-1
cdr3_length: 12
d_call: .
clone_size: .
cdr3_nt: TGTGCCATTGGACAGATAGACAATGAGCAGTTCTTC
cdr3_aa: CAIGQIDNEQFF

v_call: TRBV28
j_call: TRBJ2-4
cdr3_length: 14
d_call: .
clone_size: .
cdr3_nt: TGTGCCAGCAGTTACGGGAACCCCAAAAACATTCAGTACTTC
cdr3_aa: CASSYGNPKNIQYF

v_call: TRBV10-2
j_call: TRBJ2-3
cdr3_length: 14
d_call: TRBD2
clone_size: few
cdr3_nt: TGCGCCAGCAGTTTCGAGCGGGACGGGCCTTCGCAGTATTTT
cdr3_aa: CASSFERDGPSQYF

v_call: TRBV7-6
j_call: TRBJ1-1
cdr3_length: 15
d_call: .
clone_size: few
cdr3_nt: TGTGCCAGCAGCTTATGGAGGGGAGTGAACACTGAAGCTTTCTTT
cdr3_aa: CASSLWRGVNTEAFF

v_call: TRBV5-4
j_call: TRBJ1-1
cdr3_length: 15
d_call: TRBD1
clone_size: .
cdr3_nt: TGTGCCAGCAGCTACCAGAGGGGACAGATTGCGGAAGCTTTCTTT
cdr3_aa: CASSYQRGQIAEAFF

v_call: TRBV5-4
j_call: TRBJ1-2
cdr3_length: 18
d_call: .
clone_size: .
cdr3_nt: TGTGCCAGCAGCCAAGTCACGGGAGGGTTAGGAAACAACTATGGCTACACCTTC
cdr3_aa: CASSQVTGGLGNNYGYTF

v_call: TRBV6-5
j_call: TRBJ1-1
cdr3_length: 12
d_call: .
clone_size: .
cdr3_nt: TGTGCCAGCAGTTCAGGGCATACTGAAGCTTTCTTT
cdr3_aa: CASSSGHTEAFF

v_call: TRBV7-2
j_call: TRBJ2-3
cdr3_length: 15
d_call: TRBD1
clone_size: .
cdr3_nt: TGTGCCAGCAGCCATAGGGACAGGGCGACAGATACGCAGTATTTT
cdr3_aa: CASSHRDRATDTQYF

v_call: TRBV18
j_call: TRBJ2-1
cdr3_length: 14
d_call: .
clone_size: .
cdr3_nt: TGTGCCAGCTCGTTGTTCGGGGGAATCGAGGAGCAGTTCTTC
cdr3_aa: CASSLFGGIEEQFF